One and the same sample provided the 12 T cell receptor beta chains below, sequenced in a study of T cells in tumors after PD-1 blockade (dated by TCRdb to the late 2010s). The time point label, read with the paper, signifies: before anti-PD-1 therapy. Libraries came from the immunoSEQ multiplex PCR assay. Here the immuneACCESS table is served through TCRdb, limited to in-frame sequences with V and J called. Missing clones are a known gap in these copies; in checked studies unresolved V genes cover under half, and the rest lacks a known reason. Counted in this sample were around 60,000 clones; around 80% of them appeared once. The ten largest clones add up to under 15% of the sample. Specimen: PBMCs, collected before anti-PD-1 treatment. Receptor source: a human donor with basal cell carcinoma.

This clone was counted a few times. This sample includes further DNA sequences coding for the same CDR3. The CDR3 is CASSVGGSSYEQYF. The CDR3 DNA reads TGTGCCAGCAGCGTGGGAGGCAGCTCCTACGAGCAGTACTTC. The genes are TRBV9 and TRBJ2-7; D is perhaps TRBD2 (6 bases). CDR3 length: 14 amino acids. V was shortened by 2 bases and J by 0 bases, with 9 bases between the two germline ends. Germline V gives CDR1 SGDLS, CDR2 YYNGEE.

This chain uses TRBV19 with TRBJ1-2; TRBD1 matches 7 bases. Germline V gene sequence: CDR1 LNHDA, CDR2 SQIVND (reference sequence). The CDR3 length is 15 residues. J was trimmed by 8 bases and V by 0 bases; bases with no gene match: 9. The CDR3 protein is CASSIDSAGQRGYTF. CDR3 nucleotide sequence: TGTGCCAGTAGTATAGATTCAGCGGGACAGCGGGGCTACACCTTC.

This chain connects TRBV11-3 to TRBJ1-2, with D possibly being TRBD1 (5 bases). The CDR3 is 13 residues long. Germline CDR1 is SGHNT and CDR2 is YENEEA. The ends were cut back, 5 bases at V and 8 bases at J, with 15 bases in the middle. The CDR3 loop is CASSLPNRSGYTF. DNA for the CDR3: TGTGCCAGCAGCCTTCCAAACAGGAGCGGCTACACCTTC. Supplemented by reference TRBV11-3 and TRBJ1-2, the full variable domain reads EAGVVQSPRYKIIEKKQPVAFWCNPISGHNTLYWYLQNLGQGPELLIRYENEEAVDDSQLPKDRFSAERLKGVDSTLKIQPAELGDSAVYLCASSLPNRSGYTFGSGTRLTVV.

The V gene is TRBV2, the J gene TRBJ1-5; TRBD1 matches 9 bases. Trimming cost V 8 bases and J 5 bases; bases outside gene matches: 10. The CDR3 extends over 15 amino acids. Per germline, CDR1 SNHLY and CDR2 FYNNEI. The CDR3 DNA sequence: TGTGCCAGCTCCCCAGGGACAGGGCGCGATCAGCCCCAGCATTTT. This gives the protein CASSPGTGRDQPQHF. Looking up the rest from reference TRBV2 and TRBJ1-5 gives the full variable domain: EPEVTQTPSHQVTQMGQEVILRCVPISNHLYFYWYRQILGQKVEFLVSFYNNEISEKSEIFDDQFSVERPDGSNFTLKIRSTKLEDSAMYFCASSPGTGRDQPQHFGDGTRLSIL.

Here the CDR3 reads CASSFSPGTVMNTEAFF. The CDR3 bases are TGTGCCAGCAGTTTCAGTCCCGGGACAGTTATGAACACTGAAGCTTTCTTT. The gene calls are TRBV28 and TRBJ1-1; TRBD1 matches at 7 bases. Germline-derived CDR1 and CDR2 are MDHEN and SYDVKM. The CDR3 runs to 17 residues. J was trimmed by 0 bases and V by 3 bases; bases with no gene match: 10.

The rearrangement links TRBV9 to TRBJ2-5; D tentatively reads TRBD1 or TRBD2 (6 bases each). V was pared by 0 bases and J by 2 bases, with 11 bases between. Germline assignment: CDR1 SGDLS and CDR2 YYNGEE. This CDR3 spans 15 amino acids. The CDR3 loop is CASSVGGARQETQYF. The CDR3 nucleotides are TGTGCCAGCAGCGTAGGGGGGGCTAGGCAAGAGACCCAGTACTTC.

The chain recombines TRBV4-1 with TRBJ1-6; the D is unclear. This CDR3 has 15 amino acids. The V and J ends lost 0 bases and 7 bases respectively, with 10 bases between them. Germline V gives CDR1 MGHRA, CDR2 YSYEKL. The CDR3 DNA reads TGCGCCAGCAGCCAAGAAAGCAGGAGAAATTCACCCCTCCACTTT. Its protein product is CASSQESRRNSPLHF.

V is TRBV20-1 and J is TRBJ1-2; possible D gene TRBD1, 5 bases. The CDR3 runs 16 residues. With 3 bases removed from V and 8 bases from J, the gap between germline ends came to 25 bases. Looked up from germline, CDR1 is DFQATT and CDR2 is SNEGSKA (reference sequence). In DNA, the CDR3 is TGCAGTGCTAGTGAAATCTCGCGACAGAGAACTGGAGGCTACACCTTC. Its protein product is CSASEISRQRTGGYTF.

V and J are TRBV30 and TRBJ1-1; D is uncertain. The CDR3 has 12 residues. V was pared by 0 bases and J by 3 bases, with 5 bases between. Germline V gene lookup returns CDR1 GTSNPN and CDR2 SVGIG (reference sequence). CDR3 sequence: CAWSVRYTEAFF. The CDR3 bases are TGTGCCTGGAGTGTACGGTACACTGAAGCTTTCTTT.

The chain combines TRBV18 with TRBJ1-5, with D unclear. There are 17 residues in the CDR3. Germline CDR1 is KGHSH and CDR2 is LQKENI. Between the trimmed V and J ends, which lost 6 bases and 4 bases, there was a span of 22 bases. Here the CDR3 DNA reads TGTGCCAGCTCCCCTAGAACCGCAAACGACGGTAATCAGCCCCAGCATTTT. It translates to CASSPRTANDGNQPQHF. Variable domain in full (rest from reference TRBV18 and TRBJ1-5): NAGVMQNPRHLVRRRGQEARLRCSPMKGHSHVYWYRQLPEEGLKFMVYLQKENIIDESGMPKERFSAEFPKEGPSILRIQQVVRGDSAAYFCASSPRTANDGNQPQHFGDGTRLSIL.

The J gene is TRBJ2-5, the V gene TRBV11-3, with D hard to call. Germline V gene lookup returns CDR1 SGHNT and CDR2 YENEEA. The CDR3 is made up of 17 amino acids. V lost 4 bases, J lost 2 bases, and 20 bases lay in between. The CDR3 nucleotides are TGTGCCAGCAGCTACTATACAGATTCCGGGCTTCAAGAGACCCAGTACTTC. Translated: CASSYYTDSGLQETQYF.

The rearrangement links TRBV14 to TRBJ2-5; D possibly corresponds to TRBD2 (5 bases). Trimming cost V 3 bases and J 5 bases, with 16 bases left between them. Per germline, CDR1 SGHDN and CDR2 FVKESK. CDR3 length equals 15 residues. CDR3 amino acids: CASSQRTGQRETQYF. In nucleotides, the CDR3 is TGTGCCAGCAGCCAGCGGACCGGGCAGCGGGAGACCCAGTACTTC.